The 23 T cell receptor beta chains reported below all come from one sample, sequenced in a study of T cell repertoires in cytomegalovirus infection. TCRdb analysed the reads with MiXCR anew, one entry per CDR3 protein. Counted here are approximately 76,000 distinct CDR3 sequences, 3.7% occurring once; the ten biggest clones make up 4.6%. Material for sequencing was PBMCs. The receptor source for this set is a human donor in good health (CMV status not recorded). Some clones in this sample may be carry-over from other donors' samples.

This clonotype has ten or more counts. The chain links TRBV20-1 to TRBJ2-5; D is uncertain. CDR1 is DFQATT, CDR2 SNEGSKA, per germline (reference sequence). This CDR3 has 13 amino acids. Trimming stripped 3 bases from V and 1 base from J, with 9 bases between. The CDR3 DNA sequence: TGCAGTGCTAGGTCCGGGCTCCAAGAGACCCAGTACTTC. Translation: CSARSGLQETQYF.

There are many counts of this clonotype. V and J are TRBV2 and TRBJ2-6, with 10 nucleotides matching TRBD2. Trimming took 4 bases from V and 0 from J; bases not matched to a gene: 0. Per germline, CDR1 SNHLY and CDR2 FYNNEI. The CDR3 length is 16 residues. This chain's CDR3 is CASSASGGSGANVLTF. The CDR3 nucleotides read TGTGCCAGCAGTGCTAGCGGGGGCTCTGGGGCCAACGTCCTGACTTTC.

Many counts were recorded for this clonotype. The V gene is TRBV6-2 or TRBV6-3, the J gene TRBJ1-1; D perhaps matches TRBD1 (6 bases). From germline, CDR1 is MNHEY and CDR2 SVGEGT. The ends were cut back, 4 bases at V and 3 bases at J, with 18 bases in the middle. This CDR3 contains 16 residues. The DNA of the CDR3 is TGTGCCAGCAGTTCCAAAGGTACAGGGAGGGACACTGAAGCTTTCTTT. Residues: CASSSKGTGRDTEAFF.

This clonotype occurred many times. This chain joins TRBV20-1 and TRBJ1-6, with 8 positions matching TRBD1. V lost 4 bases and J lost 5; bases outside the gene matches: 4. CDR1 and CDR2 (germline): DFQATT, SNEGSKA (reference sequence). CDR3 size: 14 residues. This CDR3 is CSAIRTGHNSPLHF. Written as DNA, the CDR3 is TGCAGTGCTATTCGGACAGGGCATAATTCACCCCTCCACTTT.

The sample holds many counts of this clonotype. V is TRBV7-6 and J is TRBJ1-3; a possible D gene is TRBD1 (6 bases). This CDR3 has 15 amino acids. The germline CDR1 and CDR2 sequences are SGHVS and FNYEAQ. V was trimmed by 1 base and J by 2 bases, leaving 9 bases between them. CDR3 nucleotide sequence: TGTGCCAGCAGCTTAGGCACAGGGCCTGGAAACACCATATATTTT. This encodes CASSLGTGPGNTIYF.

This clonotype was detected ten times or more. This sequence joins TRBV7-2 and TRBJ1-5, with TRBD1 as a possible D gene (5 bases). From germline, CDR1 is SGHTA and CDR2 FQGNSA. V shed 3 bases and J shed 7 bases, with 10 bases lying between them. The CDR3 runs to 13 residues. This CDR3 reads CASSFIRDQPQHF. The CDR3 DNA sequence: TGTGCCAGCAGCTTCATAAGGGACCAGCCCCAGCATTTT.

This clonotype was counted many times. V gene TRBV11-3 combines with J gene TRBJ2-3; D call uncertain. Germline CDR1 reads SGHNT; CDR2 reads YENEEA. This CDR3 is 14 amino acids long. V was pared by 0 bases and J by 8 bases, with 12 bases between. The CDR3 sequence: CASSLDSDLGTQYF. The CDR3 DNA reads TGTGCCAGCAGCTTAGATTCCGACCTGGGTACGCAGTATTTT.

This clonotype was counted at least ten times. The chain couples TRBV10-3 to TRBJ1-1; 10 nucleotides line up with TRBD1. The CDR3 covers 14 residues. Germline V gene sequence: CDR1 ENHRY, CDR2 SYGVKD. J lost 6 bases, V lost 6 bases, and 7 bases had no gene match. CDR3 loop: CAIRGTGDYPEAFF. The CDR3 coding sequence is TGTGCCATCAGGGGGACAGGGGATTATCCTGAAGCTTTCTTT.

The CDR3 DNA sequence: TGTGCCAGCAGTTACGGGGGCGGAACCACTAATTCACCCCTCCACTTT. It codes for CASSYGGGTTNSPLHF. The chain carries TRBV6-6 and TRBJ1-6; possibly TRBD1 for D (6 bases). Trimming removed 2 bases at V and 6 bases at J, with 14 bases between. CDR3 length: 16 amino acids. CDR1 is MNHNY, CDR2 SVGAGI, per germline (reference sequence).

Notes on this clonotype: This may arise from a read error, as a much more abundant clone is one base away. CDR3 protein: CARSDRDNSPLHF. The CDR3 DNA reads TGTGCCAGGAGTGACAGAGATAATTCACCCCTCCACTTT. This chain connects TRBV6-2 or TRBV6-3 to TRBJ1-6; possibly TRBD1 for D (5 bases). Germline lookup yields CDR1 MNHEY and CDR2 SVGEGT. CDR3 length equals 13 residues. V dropped 9 bases and J dropped 5 bases, with 11 bases sitting between them.

This clonotype was seen at least ten times. The V and J genes are TRBV12-3 or TRBV12-4 and TRBJ1-1, with TRBD1 as a possible D gene (5 bases). The CDR3 sequence is 15 residues long. V lost 2 bases to trimming and J lost 1 base, with 11 bases between them. For the CDR3, the DNA is TGTGCCAGCAGTTTATCCGGGACCGCGAACACTGAAGCTTTCTTT. Translated, it gives CASSLSGTANTEAFF.

This clonotype was observed at least ten times. V usage is TRBV5-1 and J usage is TRBJ2-2; the match to TRBD2 covers 7 bases. Germline CDR1 and CDR2: SGHRS and YFSETQ. This CDR3 has 17 residues. V lost 4 bases and J lost 4; bases outside the gene matches: 13. The CDR3 spells CASSLTPGLRGTGELFF. CDR3 coding DNA: TGCGCCAGCAGCCTGACCCCGGGACTAAGGGGCACCGGGGAGCTGTTTTTT.

This clonotype occurred many times. The rearrangement joins TRBV7-6 to TRBJ2-1, with D possibly being TRBD1 (5 bases). Germline values: CDR1 SGHVS, CDR2 FNYEAQ. The CDR3 loop spans 14 amino acids. V lost 3 bases to trimming and J lost 0 bases, with 6 bases between them. The CDR3 region is CASSFTGSYNEQFF. The CDR3 DNA reads TGTGCCAGCAGCTTTACAGGCTCCTACAATGAGCAGTTCTTC.

This clonotype has a count of ten or more. The CDR3 loop is CSVEERGEETQYF. The CDR3 coding sequence is TGCAGCGTTGAAGAGCGCGGCGAAGAGACCCAGTACTTC. V usage is TRBV29-1 and J usage is TRBJ2-5; no firm D call. Trimming removed 0 bases at V and 3 bases at J, with 8 bases between. CDR3 length: 13 residues. Germline V gene sequence: CDR1 SQVTM, CDR2 ANQGSEA.

This clonotype came up many times. The chain recombines TRBV6-2 or TRBV6-3 with TRBJ2-1; 14 positions agree with TRBD2. CDR3 length: 15 amino acids. Germline CDR1 MNHEY, CDR2 SVGEGT. With V trimmed by 2 bases and J by 10 bases, 4 bases remained unmatched. This CDR3 reads CASSYVTSGGAEQFF. The CDR3 DNA is TGTGCCAGCAGTTACGTGACTAGCGGGGGGGCGGAGCAGTTCTTC.

This clonotype was seen many times. The chain links TRBV7-7 to TRBJ2-5; 8 positions match TRBD2. CDR1 is SSHAT and CDR2 is FNYEAQ in the germline V gene (reference sequence). The CDR3 loop spans 15 amino acids. V dropped 1 base and J dropped 2; count of bases not matched to a gene: 3. CDR3 sequence: CASSLGGTRQETQYF. In nucleotides, the CDR3 is TGTGCCAGCAGCTTAGGGGGGACTAGGCAAGAGACCCAGTACTTC.

This clonotype was found many times. This sequence joins TRBV7-2 and TRBJ1-1, with D possibly TRBD1 on 5 matching bases. V lost 3 bases and J 9 bases, leaving 11 bases between the germline ends. Germline V gene data show CDR1 as SGHTA and CDR2 as FQGNSA. This CDR3 region has 12 residues. The CDR3 reads CASSLNGGKAFF. As DNA, the CDR3 is TGTGCCAGCAGCTTGAATGGGGGGAAAGCTTTCTTT.

This clonotype was picked up many times. V is TRBV28 and J is TRBJ1-1; no clear D. The CDR3 has 12 residues. Germline CDR1 MDHEN, CDR2 SYDVKM. Trimming removed 6 bases from V and 1 base from J, with 6 bases in between. The CDR3 nucleotides are TGTGCCAGCAGGGAGACGAACACTGAAGCTTTCTTT. It translates to CASRETNTEAFF.

This clonotype was seen many times. This rearrangement joins TRBV12-3 or TRBV12-4 to TRBJ1-2, with 9 bases that match TRBD1. The CDR3 length is 15 residues. The V segment lost 7 bases and the J segment 4 bases; nucleotides outside the gene matches: 10. The CDR3 DNA reads TGTGCCAGCACTCGAGTGGGACAGGGCCCCTATGGCTACACCTTC. As protein: CASTRVGQGPYGYTF.

This clonotype was seen repeatedly, ten times or more. This rearrangement joins TRBV20-1 to TRBJ2-3; D is possibly TRBD2 (6 bases). The CDR3 has 13 residues. The V end lost 7 bases, the J end lost 2 bases, and 13 bases lay between the germline ends. Germline CDR1 DFQATT, CDR2 SNEGSKA (reference sequence). The CDR3 sequence: CSEKRTTTDTQYF. The CDR3 nucleotides are TGCAGTGAAAAGAGGACTACCACAGATACGCAGTATTTT.

A few counts support this clonotype. V gene TRBV7-2 combines with J gene TRBJ2-2; 12 bases are shared with TRBD2. V shed 5 bases, J shed 7 bases, and the junction held 8 bases outside the gene matches. This CDR3 region has 16 residues. Germline-derived CDR1 and CDR2 are SGHTA and FQGNSA. The CDR3 DNA reads as TGTGCCAGCAGCCCCCGACTAGCGGGGGTTGGCGGGGAGCTGTTTTTT. Its protein is CASSPRLAGVGGELFF. The variable domain in full, with the rest retrieved from reference TRBV7-2 and TRBJ2-2, is GAGVSQSPSNKVTEKGKDVELRCDPISGHTALYWYRQSLGQGLEFLIYFQGNSAPDKSGLPSDRFSAERTGGSVSTLTIQRTQQEDSAVYLCASSPRLAGVGGELFFGEGSRLTVL.

This clonotype was picked up many times. The gene calls are TRBV6-1 and TRBJ2-5; the D gene could be TRBD1 or TRBD2 (5 bases each). Germline CDR1 MNHNS, CDR2 SASEGT. The CDR3 is 17 amino acids. V was cut by 2 bases and J by 5 bases, with 21 bases left in between. The CDR3 here is CASSELPLGEGRETQYF. CDR3 sequence (DNA): TGTGCCAGCAGTGAACTCCCCCTGGGGGAAGGTCGGGAGACCCAGTACTTC.

The sample holds many counts of this clonotype. The V and J genes are TRBV13 and TRBJ1-1; weak D call: TRBD1 (5 bases). V lost 1 base to trimming and J lost 4 bases, with 7 bases between them. CDR3 length: 13 amino acids. CDR1 is PRHDT and CDR2 is FYEKMQ in the germline V gene (reference sequence). CDR3 sequence reads: CASSLVQVTEAFF. The DNA for the CDR3 is TGTGCCAGCAGCTTAGTACAGGTCACTGAAGCTTTCTTT.